This paragraph covers one T cell receptor (beta chain) sequence. Its antigen is currently unknown. This specimen comes from a study of T cell responses to AZD1222 COVID-19 vaccine. Findings of the study overall: Repertoires were obtained only post-peak T cell response.

Trimming removed 4 bases at V and 3 bases at J, with 15 bases between. The CDR3 is 15 amino acids. Germline V gives CDR1 SNHLY, CDR2 FYNNEI. Only in-frame clones appear in the TCRdb table, and some are missing; sequencing was by immunoSEQ multiplex PCR. The sample lists approximately 140,000 clones; approximately 90% were seen once. Specimen: peripheral blood, collected 28 days after the second AZD1222 dose. This receptor was identified in an adult who received the AZD1222 COVID-19 vaccine. The chain has TRBV2 and TRBJ1-2; weak D call: TRBD1 (6 bases). The CDR3, as DNA: TGTGCCAGCAGTGGGAAGGGGGACTTTTACTATGGCTACACCTTC. It yields the protein CASSGKGDFYYGYTF.